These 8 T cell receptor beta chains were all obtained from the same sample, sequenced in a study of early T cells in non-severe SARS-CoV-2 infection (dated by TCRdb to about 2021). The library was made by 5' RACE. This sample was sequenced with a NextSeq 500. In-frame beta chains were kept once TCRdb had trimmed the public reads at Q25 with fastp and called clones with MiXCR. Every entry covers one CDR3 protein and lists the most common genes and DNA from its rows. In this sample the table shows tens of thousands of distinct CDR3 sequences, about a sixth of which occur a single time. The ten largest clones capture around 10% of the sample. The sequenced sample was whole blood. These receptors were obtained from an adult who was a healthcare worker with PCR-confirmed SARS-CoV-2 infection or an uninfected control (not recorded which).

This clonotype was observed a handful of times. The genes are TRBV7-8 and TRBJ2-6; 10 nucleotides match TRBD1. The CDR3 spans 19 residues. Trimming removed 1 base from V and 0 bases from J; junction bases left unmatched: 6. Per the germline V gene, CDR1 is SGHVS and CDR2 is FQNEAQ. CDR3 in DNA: TGTGCCAGCAGCTTAGTAGGGACAGGGGCCTCCTCTGGGGCCAACGTCCTGACTTTC. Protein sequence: CASSLVGTGASSGANVLTF.

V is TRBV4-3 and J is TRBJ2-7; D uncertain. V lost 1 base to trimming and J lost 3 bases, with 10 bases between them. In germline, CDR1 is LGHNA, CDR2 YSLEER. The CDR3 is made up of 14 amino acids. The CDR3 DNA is TGCGCCAGCAGCCAAGTCGGTACTCTCTACGAGCAGTACTTC. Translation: CASSQVGTLYEQYF.

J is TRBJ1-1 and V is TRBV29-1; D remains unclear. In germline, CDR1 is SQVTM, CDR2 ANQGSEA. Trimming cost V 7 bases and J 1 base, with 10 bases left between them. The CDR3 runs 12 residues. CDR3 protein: CSAGVGNTEAFF. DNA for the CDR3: TGCAGCGCAGGCGTGGGGAACACTGAAGCTTTCTTT.

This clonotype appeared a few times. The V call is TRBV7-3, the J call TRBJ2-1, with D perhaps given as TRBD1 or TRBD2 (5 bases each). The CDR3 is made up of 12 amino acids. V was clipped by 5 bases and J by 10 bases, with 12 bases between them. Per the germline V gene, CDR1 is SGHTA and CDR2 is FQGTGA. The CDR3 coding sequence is TGTGCCAGCAGCCACCCAGGGACCGAGCAGTTCTTC. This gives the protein CASSHPGTEQFF.

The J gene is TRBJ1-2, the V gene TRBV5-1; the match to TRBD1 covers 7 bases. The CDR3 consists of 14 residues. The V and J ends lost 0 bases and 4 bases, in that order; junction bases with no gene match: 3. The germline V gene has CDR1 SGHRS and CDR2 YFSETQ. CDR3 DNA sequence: TGCGCCAGCAGCTTGGGGACAGGTGGCTATGGCTACACCTTC. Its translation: CASSLGTGGYGYTF.

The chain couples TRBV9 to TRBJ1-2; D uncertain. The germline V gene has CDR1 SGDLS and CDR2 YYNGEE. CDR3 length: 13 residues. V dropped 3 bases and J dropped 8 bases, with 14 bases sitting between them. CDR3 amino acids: CASSEYTRQGYTF. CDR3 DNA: TGTGCCAGCAGCGAATACACAAGGCAAGGCTACACCTTC.

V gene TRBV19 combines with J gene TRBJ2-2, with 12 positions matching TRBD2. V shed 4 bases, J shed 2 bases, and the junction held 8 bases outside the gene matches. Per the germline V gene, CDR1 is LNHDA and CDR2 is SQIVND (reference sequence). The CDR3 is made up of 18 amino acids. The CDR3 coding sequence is TGTGCCAGTAGTACCTTTAAACTAGCGGGAGGCAACACCGGGGAGCTGTTTTTT. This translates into CASSTFKLAGGNTGELFF.

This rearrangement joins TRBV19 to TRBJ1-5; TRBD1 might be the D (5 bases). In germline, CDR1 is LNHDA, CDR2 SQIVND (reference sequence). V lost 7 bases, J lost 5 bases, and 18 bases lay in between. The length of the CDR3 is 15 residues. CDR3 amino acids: CASIGASQGHQPQHF. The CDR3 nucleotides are TGTGCCAGTATCGGGGCCTCACAAGGCCATCAGCCCCAGCATTTT.